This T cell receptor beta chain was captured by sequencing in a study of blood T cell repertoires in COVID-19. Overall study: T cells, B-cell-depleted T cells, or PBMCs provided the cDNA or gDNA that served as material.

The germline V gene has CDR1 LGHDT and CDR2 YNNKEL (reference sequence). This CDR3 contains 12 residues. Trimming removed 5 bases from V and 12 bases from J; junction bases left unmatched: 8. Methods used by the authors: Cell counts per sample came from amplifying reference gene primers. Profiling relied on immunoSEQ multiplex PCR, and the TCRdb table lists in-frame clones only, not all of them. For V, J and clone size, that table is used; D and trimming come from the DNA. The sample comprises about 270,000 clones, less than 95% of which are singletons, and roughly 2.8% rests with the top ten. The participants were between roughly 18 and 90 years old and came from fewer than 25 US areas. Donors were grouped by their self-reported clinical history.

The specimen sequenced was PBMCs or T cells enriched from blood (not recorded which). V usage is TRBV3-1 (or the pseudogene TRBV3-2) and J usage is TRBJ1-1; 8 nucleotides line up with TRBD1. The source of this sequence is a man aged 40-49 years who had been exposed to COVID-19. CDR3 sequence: CASSLQDRAPFF. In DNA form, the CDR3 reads TGTGCCAGCAGCTTACAGGACAGGGCACCTTTCTTT.